Shown below are 10 T cell receptor beta chains from a single sample sequenced in a study of blood T cell repertoires in COVID-19. Assay used: immunoSEQ multiplex PCR; TCRdb lists only in-frame clones, some missing. Among approximately 470,000 clones listed, approximately 85% were seen once. Sequenced: peripheral blood. Source of these receptors: a human donor in a cohort sampled during active COVID-19.

The chain joins TRBV7-9 to TRBJ1-2; D might be TRBD1 (5 bases). Trimming left V 3 bases short and J 7 bases short, with 9 bases between. This CDR3 comprises 12 residues. Germline lookup yields CDR1 SEHNR and CDR2 FQNEAQ (reference sequence). This CDR3 is CASSFTGLGYTF. DNA of the CDR3: TGTGCCAGCAGCTTTACGGGACTTGGCTACACCTTC.

This sequence joins TRBV4-3 and TRBJ1-1; D remains ambiguous. The CDR3 length is 15 residues. V was clipped by 4 bases and J by 0 bases, with 12 bases between them. Germline CDR1 is LGHNA and CDR2 is YSLEER. Written as DNA, the CDR3 is TGCGCCAGCAGCCCGGCTTTACGGGTGAACACTGAAGCTTTCTTT. This encodes CASSPALRVNTEAFF.

The V and J genes are TRBV5-1 and TRBJ2-5; maybe TRBD1 (6 bases). The CDR3 spans 16 residues. Germline CDR1 SGHRS, CDR2 YFSETQ. V was pared by 0 bases and J by 4 bases, with 16 bases between. In nucleotides, the CDR3 is TGCGCCAGCAGCTTGGGGACCTGGGGGCGCGGAGAGACCCAGTACTTC. This gives the protein CASSLGTWGRGETQYF.

The rearrangement joins TRBV29-1 to TRBJ2-5, with 7 bases matching TRBD1. CDR1 and CDR2 (germline): SQVTM, ANQGSEA. V lost 6 bases, J lost 3 bases, and 13 bases stayed unmatched. The CDR3 sequence is 15 residues long. The CDR3 region has the DNA TGCAGCGTCCAAAACCCCGGCCAGGGGGAAGAGACCCAGTACTTC. Translation gives CSVQNPGQGEETQYF.

The chain uses TRBV5-4 and TRBJ2-1, with 10 bases matching TRBD2. Germline assignment: CDR1 SGHNT and CDR2 YYREEE (reference sequence). The CDR3 contains 16 residues. Trimming took 4 bases from V and 5 from J; bases not matched to a gene: 9. The CDR3 region has the DNA TGTGCCAGCAGCCCCCAGAGGACTAGCGGAAACAATGAGCAGTTCTTC. Its translation is CASSPQRTSGNNEQFF.

The rearrangement uses TRBV19 and TRBJ1-1; 9 positions match TRBD1. The V gene's germline CDR1 is LNHDA and CDR2 SQIVND (reference sequence). The CDR3 contains 14 residues. The J segment lost 5 bases and the V segment lost 6 bases, leaving 7 bases of the junction unmatched. The CDR3 nucleotides are TGTGCCAGTAGACTGGACAGGGGATGGACTGAAGCTTTCTTT. Encoded protein: CASRLDRGWTEAFF.

V usage is TRBV7-2 and J usage is TRBJ1-1, with D possibly being TRBD1 (6 bases). V was trimmed by 6 bases and J by 10 bases, leaving 15 bases between them. Germline lookup yields CDR1 SGHTA and CDR2 FQGNSA. The CDR3 covers 12 residues. The CDR3 coding sequence is TGTGCCAGCAGTCCTACAGGGTATGGAGCTTTCTTT. Amino acid sequence: CASSPTGYGAFF.

The chain combines TRBV28 with TRBJ2-7; 7 nucleotides match TRBD1. The ends lost 5 bases at V and 3 bases at J; junction bases unmatched: 22. Germline CDR1 reads MDHEN; CDR2 reads SYDVKM. The CDR3 covers 19 residues. CDR3 region: CASSPRTWTGGPFSYEQYF. In nucleotides, the CDR3 is TGTGCCAGCAGTCCCCGAACCTGGACAGGCGGTCCCTTCAGCTACGAGCAGTACTTC.

The chain has TRBV29-1 and TRBJ2-3, with unresolved D. The CDR3 loop spans 13 amino acids. Germline-derived CDR1 and CDR2 are SQVTM and ANQGSEA. Trimming shortened V by 3 bases and J by 0 bases, and 7 bases separated the two germline ends. The CDR3: CSVDASSTDTQYF. CDR3 nucleotide sequence: TGCAGCGTTGATGCCAGTAGCACAGATACGCAGTATTTT.

The chain uses TRBV19 and TRBJ1-5; TRBD1 matches at 8 bases. Germline V lookup: CDR1 LNHDA, CDR2 SQIVND (reference sequence). The CDR3 sequence is 15 residues long. J lost 1 base, V lost 5 bases, and 4 bases had no gene match. CDR3 region: CASSGQGGSNQPQHF. The CDR3 nucleotides are TGTGCCAGTAGTGGACAGGGAGGGAGCAATCAGCCCCAGCATTTT. Full variable domain (remainder filled in from reference TRBV19 and TRBJ1-5): DGGITQSPKYLFRKEGQNVTLSCEQNLNHDAMYWYRQDPGQGLRLIYYSQIVNDFQKGDIAEGYSVSREKKESFPLTVTSAQKNPTAFYLCASSGQGGSNQPQHFGDGTRLSIL.